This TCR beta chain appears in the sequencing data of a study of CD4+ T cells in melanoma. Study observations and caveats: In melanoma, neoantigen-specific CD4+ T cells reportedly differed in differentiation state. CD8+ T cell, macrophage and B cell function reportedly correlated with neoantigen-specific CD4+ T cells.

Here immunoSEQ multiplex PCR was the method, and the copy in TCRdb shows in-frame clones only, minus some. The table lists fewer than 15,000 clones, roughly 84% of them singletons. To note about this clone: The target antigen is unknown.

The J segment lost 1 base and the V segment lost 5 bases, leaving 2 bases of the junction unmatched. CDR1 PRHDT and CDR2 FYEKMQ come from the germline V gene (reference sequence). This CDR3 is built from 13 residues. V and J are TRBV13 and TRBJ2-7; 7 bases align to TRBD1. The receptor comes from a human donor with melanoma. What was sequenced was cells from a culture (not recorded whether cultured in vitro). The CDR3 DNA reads TGTGCCAGCAGCACGGGACAGTCCTACGAGCAGTACTTC. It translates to CASSTGQSYEQYF.